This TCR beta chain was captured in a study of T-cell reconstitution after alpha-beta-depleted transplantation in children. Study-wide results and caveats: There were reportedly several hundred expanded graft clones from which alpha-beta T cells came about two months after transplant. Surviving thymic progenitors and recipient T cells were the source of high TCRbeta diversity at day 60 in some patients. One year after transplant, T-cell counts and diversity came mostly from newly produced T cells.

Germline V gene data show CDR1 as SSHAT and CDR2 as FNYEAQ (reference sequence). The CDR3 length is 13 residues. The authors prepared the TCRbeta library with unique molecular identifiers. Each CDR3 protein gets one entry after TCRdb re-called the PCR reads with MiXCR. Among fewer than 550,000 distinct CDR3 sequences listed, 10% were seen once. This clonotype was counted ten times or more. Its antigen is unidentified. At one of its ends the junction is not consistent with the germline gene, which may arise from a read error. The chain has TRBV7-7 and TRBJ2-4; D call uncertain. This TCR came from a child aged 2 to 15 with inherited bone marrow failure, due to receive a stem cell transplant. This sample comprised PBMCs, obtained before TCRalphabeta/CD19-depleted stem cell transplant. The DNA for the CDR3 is TGTGCTAGCAGCTTTGGTACCAAAAACATTCAGTACTTC. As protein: CASSFGTKNIQYF.